This T cell receptor beta chain was captured by sequencing in a study of Graves' ophthalmopathy and Graves' hyperthyroidism. The CDR3 totals 13 residues. Trimming stripped 4 bases from V and 7 bases from J, with 13 bases between. CDR1 is MGHRA, CDR2 YSYEKL, per germline. Investigators amplified TCR beta CDR3 regions from RNA transcripts. HTBI primers primed a first-round RT-PCR, and a second-round multiplex PCR followed. TCRdb fed the multiplex PCR reads into MiXCR, producing one record per CDR3 protein. The data hold over a million distinct CDR3 sequences, with about 36% observed a single time. The TCR originated in an adult man with Graves' hyperthyroidism. The genes are TRBV4-1 and TRBJ1-1; D unresolved. The sequencing input was peripheral blood or thyroid tissue (not recorded which). The CDR3 region has the DNA TGCGCCAGCAGCCCCCTTTTCCAGGTTGAAGCTTTCTTT. Protein product: CASSPLFQVEAFF.